Here is one T cell receptor beta chain with its context. The target antigen is unknown. These data originate in a study of shared clonotypes between healthy human individuals. Study-wide results and caveats: Some clonotypes were shared by all four sorted-subset donors, while others were not shared. The non-shared ones had lower generation probabilities than the shared ones.

As handled by the study authors: Junction-only sequences produced by ImmunoSEQ had no quality scores, so filtering differed. Sequencing was performed with immunoSEQ multiplex PCR; in TCRdb, only in-frame clones are kept and a portion is missing. For V, J and clone size, that table is used; D and trimming come from the DNA. The repertoire holds 2 million to 2.5 million clones, with approximately 93% as singletons. Deletions cut 4 bases from V and 8 bases from J, with 8 bases between. Per the germline V gene, CDR1 is SEHNR and CDR2 is FQNEAQ (reference sequence). The CDR3 extends over 11 amino acids. The sample was naive CD4+ T cells from PBMCs. Subset of the sample: CD45RA+ positively selected. The rearrangement links TRBV7-9 to TRBJ1-1; D is unclear. The source is a man between 18 and 29 years old in good health. Some clones in this sample may be carry-over from other donors' samples. CDR3 residues: CASSSRTEAFF. Here the CDR3 DNA reads TGTGCCAGCAGCTCCCGCACGGAAGCTTTCTTT.